These T cell receptor beta chains were read from a single sample in a study of OX40 agonist ivuxolimab in advanced cancers. Assay used: immunoSEQ multiplex PCR; TCRdb lists only in-frame clones, some missing. The sample carries approximately 20,000 clones, approximately 87% recorded once. The sequences come from CD4+ or CD8+ T cells sorted from blood, collected in a trial of the OX40 agonist ivuxolimab. Source of these receptors: an adult with an advanced solid tumor such as melanoma, head and neck, liver or kidney cancer. Both conserved end residues are part of each CDR3. The D gene is left open where the match is weak. Clone size is stated in some rows and not others, as once, few, many or a class when expanded.

clone_size: large; d_call: .; j_call: TRBJ2-6; v_call: TRBV5-4; cdr3_nt: TGTGCCAGCAGCTTCATGGGGTTCTCTGGGGCCAACGTCCTGACTTTC; cdr3_aa: CASSFMGFSGANVLTF
clone_size: .; d_call: .; j_call: TRBJ2-7; v_call: TRBV4-3; cdr3_nt: TGCGCCAGCAGCCAAGATATCATCGGACAGAGTTACGAGCAGTACTTC; cdr3_aa: CASSQDIIGQSYEQYF
clone_size: .; d_call: .; j_call: TRBJ2-7; v_call: TRBV28; cdr3_nt: TGTGCCAGCAGCCGGGACTCTCGGGAGCAGTACTTC; cdr3_aa: CASSRDSREQYF
clone_size: .; d_call: .; j_call: TRBJ1-2; v_call: TRBV7-3; cdr3_nt: TGTGCCAGCAGCTCTACAGGGATGGCCTATGGCTACACCTTC; cdr3_aa: CASSSTGMAYGYTF
clone_size: .; d_call: .; j_call: TRBJ1-1; v_call: TRBV5-6; cdr3_nt: TGTGCCAGCGGAATACAGGGACTGAACACTGAAGCTTTCTTT; cdr3_aa: CASGIQGLNTEAFF
clone_size: .; d_call: .; j_call: TRBJ2-2; v_call: TRBV19; cdr3_nt: TGTGCCAGCTTGAACACCGGGGAGCTGTTTTTT; cdr3_aa: CASLNTGELFF
clone_size: .; d_call: .; j_call: TRBJ2-1; v_call: TRBV5-4; cdr3_nt: TGTGCCAGCAGCTTGGCCGCGTTGAGCTCCTACAATGAGCAGTTCTTC; cdr3_aa: CASSLAALSSYNEQFF
clone_size: .; d_call: .; j_call: TRBJ2-7; v_call: TRBV7-9; cdr3_nt: TGTGCCAGCACCTTGGGGAGGAGGGGGGACTACGAGCAGTACTTC; cdr3_aa: CASTLGRRGDYEQYF
clone_size: .; d_call: TRBD1; j_call: TRBJ2-1; v_call: TRBV7-3; cdr3_nt: TGTGCCAGCAGCTTTGGGACAGGGGCCTACAATGAGCAGTTCTTC; cdr3_aa: CASSFGTGAYNEQFF
clone_size: .; d_call: .; j_call: TRBJ2-1; v_call: TRBV5-8; cdr3_nt: TGTGCCAGCAGCTTGTTCCCGGGCCAGTTCTTC; cdr3_aa: CASSLFPGQFF
clone_size: .; d_call: TRBD1; j_call: TRBJ2-2; v_call: TRBV18; cdr3_nt: TGTGCCAGCTCTCGAAGGACAGGGCTTCAGAACACCGGGGAGCTGTTTTTT; cdr3_aa: CASSRRTGLQNTGELFF
clone_size: .; d_call: .; j_call: TRBJ1-5; v_call: TRBV10-3; cdr3_nt: TGTGCCATCAGTGAAAGGCTGGAAGGCAATCAGCCCCAGCATTTT; cdr3_aa: CAISERLEGNQPQHF
clone_size: once; d_call: .; j_call: TRBJ2-5; v_call: TRBV6-8; cdr3_nt: TGTGCCAGCACCATTCCCTTATGCGAGACCCAGTACTTC; cdr3_aa: CASTIPLCETQYF
clone_size: .; d_call: .; j_call: TRBJ2-3; v_call: TRBV11-3; cdr3_nt: TGTGCCAGCAGCTCCATGTCTGGACAGACAACAGATACGCAGTATTTT; cdr3_aa: CASSSMSGQTTDTQYF
clone_size: once; d_call: .; j_call: TRBJ1-1; v_call: TRBV4-3; cdr3_nt: TGCGCCAGCAGCCCAGGGGTCATCCGGGTGAACACTGAAGCTTTCTTT; cdr3_aa: CASSPGVIRVNTEAFF
clone_size: .; d_call: .; j_call: TRBJ1-1; v_call: TRBV6-6; cdr3_nt: TGTGCCAGCGGCGGGAACCCTGGGAACACTGAAGCTTTCTTT; cdr3_aa: CASGGNPGNTEAFF
clone_size: .; d_call: .; j_call: TRBJ1-1; v_call: TRBV11-2; cdr3_nt: TGTGCCAGCACCCGGGGCCAGGGAGCTTTCTTT; cdr3_aa: CASTRGQGAFF
clone_size: .; d_call: .; j_call: TRBJ2-6; v_call: TRBV2; cdr3_nt: TGTGCCAGCAGCGTTGGGCAGGGGAGCTCTGGGGCCAACGTCCTGACTTTC; cdr3_aa: CASSVGQGSSGANVLTF
clone_size: once; d_call: TRBD1; j_call: TRBJ1-1; v_call: TRBV9; cdr3_nt: TGTGCCAGCAGCGTAATTCAGGGGGCGTCCACTGAAGCTTTCTTT; cdr3_aa: CASSVIQGASTEAFF
clone_size: .; d_call: .; j_call: TRBJ2-1; v_call: TRBV6-5; cdr3_nt: TGTGCCAGCAGTCCCTGGGGGGCGCAAGAGCAGTTCTTC; cdr3_aa: CASSPWGAQEQFF